This T cell receptor (beta chain) was identified during a study of cytotoxic CD8 clonotypes in ibrutinib-treated CLL. Study-wide results and caveats: In comparison with age-matched healthy donors, baseline clonality was higher and tracked circulating CD8+ T-cell counts.

This CDR3 has 13 residues. V was cut by 7 bases and J by 0 bases, with 9 bases left in between. Germline CDR1 is LNHDA and CDR2 is SQIVND (reference sequence). In the case of this clone: The antigen is not known.

Profiling relied on immunoSEQ multiplex PCR, and the TCRdb table lists in-frame clones only, not all of them. The repertoire includes 110,000 or so clones, 55% to 75% of them detected once, and 37% sits in the top ten. The chain recombines TRBV19 with TRBJ1-1; no definite D call. The sequence derives from a human donor with chronic lymphocytic leukemia. The sequencing here drew on PBMCs, taken after 24 months of ibrutinib treatment. This CDR3 reads CASMVSLNTEAFF. The CDR3 DNA reads TGTGCCAGTATGGTCAGCTTGAACACTGAAGCTTTCTTT.